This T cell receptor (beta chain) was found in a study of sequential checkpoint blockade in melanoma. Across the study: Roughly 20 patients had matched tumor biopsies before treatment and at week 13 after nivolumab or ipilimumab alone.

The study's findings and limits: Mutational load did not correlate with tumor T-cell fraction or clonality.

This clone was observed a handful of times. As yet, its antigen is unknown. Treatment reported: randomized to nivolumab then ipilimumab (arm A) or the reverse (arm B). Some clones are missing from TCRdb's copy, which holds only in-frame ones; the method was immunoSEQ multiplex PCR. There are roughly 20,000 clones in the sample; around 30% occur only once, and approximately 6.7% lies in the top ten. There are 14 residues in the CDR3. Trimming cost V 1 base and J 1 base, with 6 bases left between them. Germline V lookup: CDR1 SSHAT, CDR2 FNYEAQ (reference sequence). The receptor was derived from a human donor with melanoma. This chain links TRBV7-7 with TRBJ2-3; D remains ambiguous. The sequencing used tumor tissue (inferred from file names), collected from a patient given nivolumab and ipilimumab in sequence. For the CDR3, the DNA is TGTGCCAGCAGCTTAGACGGCGGCACAGATACGCAGTATTTT. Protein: CASSLDGGTDTQYF.